This T cell receptor (beta chain) was sequenced in a study of vaccination effects on CD4 cells after COVID-19. Study-level results: The study, lacking early post-infection timepoints, had few convalescent patients.

By share, this clone ranks as medium-sized. Its antigen is not identified. The CDR3 is 12 amino acids. Trimming left V 7 bases short and J 4 bases short, with 10 bases between. The germline gives CDR1 SGHTA, CDR2 FQGNSA. Antigen-specific CD4+ T cells were expanded with viral peptide pools in the ViraFEST assay before sequencing. With 10 days of culture completed, CD4+ T cells were isolated. Vaccine recipients had no previous SARS-CoV-2 infection; their nucleocapsid antibodies were negative. Days 3 and 7 saw half the medium replaced with IL-2 medium. Sequenced by immunoSEQ multiplex PCR; TCRdb stores in-frame clones only, minus some. The table shows roughly 19,000 clones, with over 65% occurring only once.

Here the sequenced sample was CD4+ T cells from PBMCs cultured with HCoV-NL63 spike peptides, taken before COVID-19 vaccination. V gene TRBV7-2 combines with J gene TRBJ1-2; D may be TRBD1 (5 bases). The TCR was taken from a human donor who received a COVID-19 vaccine. CDR3 nucleotide sequence: TGTGCCAGCACCGCACAGGCCTATGGCTACACCTTC. It encodes CASTAQAYGYTF. The entire variable domain, with the rest obtained from reference TRBV7-2 and TRBJ1-2, is as follows: GAGVSQSPSNKVTEKGKDVELRCDPISGHTALYWYRQSLGQGLEFLIYFQGNSAPDKSGLPSDRFSAERTGGSVSTLTIQRTQQEDSAVYLCASTAQAYGYTFGSGTRLTVV.